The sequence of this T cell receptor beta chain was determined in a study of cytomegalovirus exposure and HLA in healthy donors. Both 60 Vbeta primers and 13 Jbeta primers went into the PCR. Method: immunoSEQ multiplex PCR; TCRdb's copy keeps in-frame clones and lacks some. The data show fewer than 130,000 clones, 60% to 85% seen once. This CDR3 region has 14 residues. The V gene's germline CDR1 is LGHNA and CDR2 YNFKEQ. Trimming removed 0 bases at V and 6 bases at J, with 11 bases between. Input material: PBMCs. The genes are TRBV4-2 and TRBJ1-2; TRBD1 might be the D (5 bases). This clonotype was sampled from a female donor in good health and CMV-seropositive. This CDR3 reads CASSQDLSGNGYTF. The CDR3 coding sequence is TGTGCCAGCAGCCAAGATCTGTCAGGGAATGGCTACACCTTC.